This T cell receptor beta chain was identified during a study of shared clonotypes between healthy human individuals. The study, taken as a whole, reports: A few donors shared roughly 5% of their naive CD4 clonotypes.

The trim removed 1 base at V and 2 bases at J, leaving 17 bases unmatched. Per germline, CDR1 LGHNT and CDR2 FRNRAP. The CDR3 covers 22 residues. Samples underwent the assay at deep level. Method: immunoSEQ multiplex PCR; TCRdb's copy keeps in-frame clones and lacks some. Counted here are fewer than 850,000 clones, approximately 75% occurring once; the ten biggest clones make up 1.8%. About this clone: The target antigen is unknown.

Sequenced material: memory CD4+ T cells sorted from blood. The subset was: CD45RA-negative fraction. The chain carries TRBV12-5 and TRBJ2-3, with 14 nucleotides matching TRBD2. This receptor was identified in a woman in her twenties or thirties in good health. CDR3 bases: TGTGCTAGTGGTTTGGCTTGGGACCGGACTAGCGGGAGGCCTTCTGACACAGATACGCAGTATTTT. Its translation is CASGLAWDRTSGRPSDTDTQYF.